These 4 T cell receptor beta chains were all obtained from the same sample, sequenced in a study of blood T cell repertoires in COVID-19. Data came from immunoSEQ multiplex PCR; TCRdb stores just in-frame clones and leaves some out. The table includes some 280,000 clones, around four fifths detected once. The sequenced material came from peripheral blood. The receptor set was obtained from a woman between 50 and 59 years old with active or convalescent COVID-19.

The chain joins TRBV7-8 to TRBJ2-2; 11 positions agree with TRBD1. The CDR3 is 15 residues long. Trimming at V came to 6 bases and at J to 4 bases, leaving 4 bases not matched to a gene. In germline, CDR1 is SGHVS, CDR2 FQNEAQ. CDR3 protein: CASSRDRGGTGELFF. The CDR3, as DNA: TGTGCCAGCAGTCGGGACAGGGGGGGCACCGGGGAGCTGTTTTTT.

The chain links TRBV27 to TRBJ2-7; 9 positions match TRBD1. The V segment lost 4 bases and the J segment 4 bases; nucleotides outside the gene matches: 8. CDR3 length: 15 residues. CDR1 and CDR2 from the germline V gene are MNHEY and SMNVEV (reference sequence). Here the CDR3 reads CASSSWDRDLYEQYF. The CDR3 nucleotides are TGTGCCAGCAGTTCCTGGGACAGGGACCTATACGAGCAGTACTTC.

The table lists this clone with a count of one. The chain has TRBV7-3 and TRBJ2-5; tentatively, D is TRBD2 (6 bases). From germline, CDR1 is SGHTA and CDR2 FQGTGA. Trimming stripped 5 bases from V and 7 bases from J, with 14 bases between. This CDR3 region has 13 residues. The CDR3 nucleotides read TGTGCCAGCAGCCCCCAGGGTAGCGGGACCCAGTACTTC. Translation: CASSPQGSGTQYF.

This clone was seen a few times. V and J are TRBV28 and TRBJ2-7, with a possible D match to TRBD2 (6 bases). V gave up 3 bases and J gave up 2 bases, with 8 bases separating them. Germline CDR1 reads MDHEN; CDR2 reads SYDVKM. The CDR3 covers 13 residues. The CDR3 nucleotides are TGTGCCAGCAGTTTCGGCGGGACCTACGAGCAGTACTTC. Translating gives CASSFGGTYEQYF.